The next 27 T cell receptor beta chains were all read from a single sample in a study of Ad26.COV2.S vaccination and SARS-CoV-2 variants. Here immunoSEQ multiplex PCR was the method, and the copy in TCRdb shows in-frame clones only, minus some. Among about 480,000 clones listed, approximately 90% were seen once. Treatment given: 19 received Ad26.COV2.S at low or high dose, single or two shots; about 5 received placebo; per-sample allocation not given. Material that was analyzed had been drawn on day 63 after the first vaccine or placebo injection. The specimen was peripheral blood, collected in a trial of Ad26.COV2.S vaccine versus placebo. The receptors here all came from a person aged 18 to 65 who received the Ad26.COV2.S COVID-19 vaccine or a placebo.

The sample holds one count of this clone. The V and J genes are TRBV6-5 and TRBJ1-2; D gene uncertain. Germline V gene sequence: CDR1 MNHEY, CDR2 SVGAGI. The CDR3 contains 12 residues. Deletions cut 2 bases from V and 5 bases from J, with 6 bases between. The CDR3 region has the DNA TGTGCCAGCAGTTACACCGGGTATGGCTACACCTTC. Amino acids: CASSYTGYGYTF.

V gene TRBV4-1 combines with J gene TRBJ2-3, with 9 nucleotides matching TRBD1. Germline V gene lookup returns CDR1 MGHRA and CDR2 YSYEKL. V was clipped by 3 bases and J by 2 bases; unmatched bases: 6. The CDR3 is 16 residues long. Here the CDR3 DNA reads TGCGCCAGCAGCCACATTGGACAGGGGTACACAGATACGCAGTATTTT. It encodes CASSHIGQGYTDTQYF.

This clone has only one observation. The V gene is TRBV20-1, the J gene TRBJ2-7; D remains unclear. The germline V and J ends were trimmed by 1 base and 7 bases, with 8 bases remaining between them. Per germline, CDR1 DFQATT and CDR2 SNEGSKA (reference sequence). The CDR3 is made up of 11 amino acids. The CDR3 region is CSARVAREQYF. In DNA form, the CDR3 reads TGCAGTGCTAGAGTAGCCCGGGAGCAGTACTTC.

This chain joins TRBV7-9 and TRBJ2-1, with 8 nucleotides matching TRBD1. The CDR3 runs to 14 residues. Unmatched junction bases numbered 3, after V lost 4 bases and J lost 4 bases. The germline CDR1 and CDR2 sequences are SEHNR and FQNEAQ (reference sequence). The CDR3 is CASSSGQGYNEQFF. CDR3 nucleotide sequence: TGTGCCAGCAGCTCTGGACAGGGTTACAATGAGCAGTTCTTC.

The J gene is TRBJ2-7, the V gene TRBV12-3 or TRBV12-4; D perhaps matches TRBD1 (6 bases). The germline V and J ends were trimmed by 6 bases and 4 bases, with 10 bases remaining between them. This CDR3 comprises 12 residues. For the CDR3, the DNA is TGTGCCAGCAGCCTAACAGGGTACGAGCAGTACTTC. It is translated as CASSLTGYEQYF.

In its sample, this clone was seen a few times. Here the CDR3 reads CASSRTGGSNTGELFF. Here the CDR3 DNA reads TGTGCCAGCAGCCGAACCGGGGGATCGAACACCGGGGAGCTGTTTTTT. The chain combines TRBV7-9 with TRBJ2-2; D perhaps matches TRBD2 (6 bases). The CDR3 sequence is 16 residues long. Between the trimmed V and J ends, which lost 5 bases and 0 bases, there was a span of 13 bases. Germline assignment: CDR1 SEHNR and CDR2 FQNEAQ (reference sequence).

This clone was recorded a few times. This chain links TRBV5-1 with TRBJ1-1, with no clear D. Germline V gives CDR1 SGHRS, CDR2 YFSETQ. This CDR3 region has 13 residues. V lost 0 bases, J lost 4 bases, and 7 bases lay in between. CDR3 loop: CASSLGVGTEAFF. CDR3 nucleotide sequence: TGCGCCAGCAGCTTGGGTGTAGGCACTGAAGCTTTCTTT.

This chain joins TRBV19 and TRBJ1-2, with TRBD1 matching over 10 bases. Germline V lookup: CDR1 LNHDA, CDR2 SQIVND (reference sequence). V lost 0 bases, J lost 5 bases, and 9 bases stayed unmatched. The length of the CDR3 is 17 residues. This chain's CDR3 is CASSIDSGTGERYGYTF. The CDR3 nucleotides are TGTGCCAGTAGTATAGATTCCGGGACAGGGGAACGGTATGGCTACACCTTC.

This chain joins TRBV30 and TRBJ1-1; a possible D gene is TRBD1 (6 bases). The CDR3 is 12 amino acids. Trimming removed 2 bases from V and 6 bases from J, with 10 bases in between. Germline loops: CDR1 GTSNPN, CDR2 SVGIG (reference sequence). CDR3: CAWSHRAAEAFF. The CDR3 region has the DNA TGTGCCTGGAGTCACAGGGCGGCTGAAGCTTTCTTT.

The CDR3 nucleotides read TGTGCCAGCAGCTTCACGGGACTAGGGGGAGATACGCAGTATTTT. Translation gives CASSFTGLGGDTQYF. The rearrangement links TRBV5-4 to TRBJ2-3; TRBD2 matches at 8 bases. Germline-derived CDR1 and CDR2 are SGHNT and YYREEE (reference sequence). The CDR3 is 15 amino acids. With V trimmed by 2 bases and J by 5 bases, 7 bases remained unmatched.

This rearrangement joins TRBV21-1 to TRBJ2-1; the table assigns TRBD2, which was not confirmed against the DNA. TRBV21-1 is flagged as a pseudogene. This CDR3 has 16 residues. The CDR3 bases are TGTGCCAGCAGCCAGATTCTAGCGGGACCTATCAATGAGCAGTTCTTC. As protein: CASSQILAGPINEQFF.

The chain combines TRBV5-4 with TRBJ2-6; D might be TRBD1 or TRBD2, each matching 5 bases. Germline V gene data show CDR1 as SGHNT and CDR2 as YYREEE (reference sequence). There are 15 residues in the CDR3. Between the trimmed V and J ends, which lost 4 bases and 7 bases, there was a span of 15 bases. The DNA of the CDR3 is TGTGCCAGCAGCCCCCCCGGGGCCCTCGCCAACGTCCTGACTTTC. Its protein product is CASSPPGALANVLTF.

The chain couples TRBV5-6 to TRBJ2-3, with D maybe TRBD1 (5 bases). Germline CDR1 reads SGHDT; CDR2 reads YYEEEE. V shed 4 bases and J shed 2 bases, with 11 bases lying between them. This CDR3 contains 14 residues. As DNA, the CDR3 is TGTGCCAGCAGCCCTGGACACTACACAGATACGCAGTATTTT. Translated: CASSPGHYTDTQYF.

This clone has just one count. This chain links TRBV28 with TRBJ1-2; 7 nucleotides agree with TRBD1. The length of the CDR3 is 13 residues. With V trimmed by 6 bases and J by 7 bases, 8 bases remained unmatched. CDR1 MDHEN and CDR2 SYDVKM come from the germline V gene. The CDR3 bases are TGTGCCAGCAGGTCGGGGACAGTTGGTGGCTACACCTTC. Amino acids: CASRSGTVGGYTF.

This clone was seen only a few times. V usage is TRBV3-1 (or the pseudogene TRBV3-2) and J usage is TRBJ1-2; TRBD1 matches at 9 bases. The V segment lost 3 bases and the J segment 6 bases; nucleotides outside the gene matches: 2. Germline V gene lookup returns CDR1 LGHDT and CDR2 YNNKEL (reference sequence). The CDR3 consists of 13 residues. CDR3 protein: CASSHTGGDGYTF. CDR3 coding DNA: TGTGCCAGCAGCCACACAGGGGGCGATGGCTACACCTTC.

The V gene is TRBV5-4, the J gene TRBJ2-5; TRBD2 agrees at 7 bases. The CDR3 consists of 15 residues. Germline V lookup: CDR1 SGHNT, CDR2 YYREEE (reference sequence). V lost 4 bases to trimming and J lost 4 bases; unmatched junction nucleotides: 10. CDR3: CASSAAAGAGETQYF. The DNA for the CDR3 is TGTGCCAGCAGCGCTGCTGCGGGAGCGGGAGAGACCCAGTACTTC.

The chain employs TRBV2 and TRBJ2-7; D unresolved. CDR3 length equals 12 residues. Trimming took off 3 bases at V and 3 bases at J, with 6 bases between the two ends. From germline, CDR1 is SNHLY and CDR2 FYNNEI. The CDR3 DNA reads TGTGCCAGCAGTGAGGCTTACTACGAGCAGTACTTC. This encodes CASSEAYYEQYF.

The rearrangement links TRBV2 to TRBJ2-7; D is unclear. The CDR3 has 15 residues. In germline, CDR1 is SNHLY, CDR2 FYNNEI. The germline V and J ends were trimmed by 4 bases and 0 bases, with 13 bases remaining between them. CDR3 DNA sequence: TGTGCCAGCAGTGGGATCCTTTCTCCCTCCTACGAGCAGTACTTC. Its protein is CASSGILSPSYEQYF.

V and J are TRBV28 and TRBJ2-1; 12 bases align to TRBD2. Germline values: CDR1 MDHEN, CDR2 SYDVKM. The CDR3 covers 18 residues. Germline trimming cut 2 bases from V and 2 bases from J; bases unmatched to any gene: 7. CDR3 nucleotides: TGTGCCAGCAGTTTACATCTAGCGGGAGGGGGAGCCTACAATGAGCAGTTCTTC. Residues: CASSLHLAGGGAYNEQFF.

The V and J genes are TRBV28 and TRBJ1-6; 9 positions agree with TRBD1. Losses at the gene ends were 7 bases for V and 10 bases for J; bases not matched to a gene: 8. Looked up from germline, CDR1 is MDHEN and CDR2 is SYDVKM. This CDR3 comprises 14 residues. The chain's CDR3 is CASTGGQGRSPLHF. In nucleotides, the CDR3 is TGTGCCAGCACCGGGGGACAGGGTCGATCACCCCTCCACTTT.

Points on this clone: Germline and junction disagree at one end, which may indicate a read error. The CDR3 here is CASSYGGGSHF. CDR3 nucleotides: TGTGCCAGCAGTTACGGCGGGGGTTCCCACTTC. The chain couples TRBV6-6 to TRBJ2-7; 7 bases align to TRBD2. The CDR3 contains 11 residues. Germline V lookup: CDR1 MNHNY, CDR2 SVGAGI (reference sequence).

This chain uses TRBV5-6 with TRBJ2-7; D remains unclear. The CDR3 loop spans 12 amino acids. Trimming stripped 2 bases from V and 6 bases from J, with 9 bases between. Germline V lookup: CDR1 SGHDT, CDR2 YYEEEE. CDR3 loop: CASSFPRAEQYF. CDR3 bases: TGTGCCAGCAGCTTCCCTAGGGCCGAGCAGTACTTC.

J is TRBJ2-1 and V is TRBV5-1; tentative D call: TRBD1 (5 bases). V was pared by 1 base and J by 1 base, with 9 bases between. Germline loops: CDR1 SGHRS, CDR2 YFSETQ. The CDR3 consists of 15 residues. The CDR3 here is CASSLFQGSYNEQFF. CDR3 DNA sequence: TGCGCCAGCAGCTTGTTTCAGGGATCCTACAATGAGCAGTTCTTC.

This chain connects TRBV29-1 to TRBJ2-1, with 15 positions matching TRBD2. CDR1 and CDR2 from the germline V gene are SQVTM and ANQGSEA. The CDR3 covers 14 residues. J gave up 9 bases and V 7 bases, and 7 bases lay outside the gene matches. CDR3 protein: CSGSGLAGGSEQFF. For the CDR3, the DNA is TGCAGCGGCTCGGGACTAGCGGGAGGAAGTGAGCAGTTCTTC.

V and J are TRBV25-1 and TRBJ2-1, with 7 bases aligning to TRBD2. Trimming removed 7 bases from V and 8 bases from J; junction bases left unmatched: 11. The CDR3 covers 14 residues. CDR1 is MGHDK and CDR2 is SYGVNS in the germline V gene. The CDR3 region has the DNA TGTGCCAGCATAGGCCGGGAGGAGGTCTATGAGCAGTTCTTC. Protein sequence: CASIGREEVYEQFF.

The gene calls are TRBV28 and TRBJ1-6, with a possible D match to TRBD1 (5 bases). This CDR3 region has 15 residues. The germline CDR1 and CDR2 sequences are MDHEN and SYDVKM. The V and J ends lost 4 bases and 4 bases respectively, with 11 bases between them. DNA for the CDR3: TGTGCCAGCAGTTACGGAGGGGCTTATAATTCACCCCTCCACTTT. Amino acids: CASSYGGAYNSPLHF.

This chain connects TRBV24-1 to TRBJ2-1, with D possibly called TRBD1 or TRBD2 (5 bases each). This CDR3 comprises 15 residues. V was cut by 4 bases and J by 5 bases, with 14 bases left in between. CDR1 and CDR2 (germline): KGHDR, SFDVKD. This CDR3 reads CATSEPRDPDNEQFF. The CDR3 bases are TGTGCCACCAGTGAGCCAAGGGACCCTGACAATGAGCAGTTCTTC.